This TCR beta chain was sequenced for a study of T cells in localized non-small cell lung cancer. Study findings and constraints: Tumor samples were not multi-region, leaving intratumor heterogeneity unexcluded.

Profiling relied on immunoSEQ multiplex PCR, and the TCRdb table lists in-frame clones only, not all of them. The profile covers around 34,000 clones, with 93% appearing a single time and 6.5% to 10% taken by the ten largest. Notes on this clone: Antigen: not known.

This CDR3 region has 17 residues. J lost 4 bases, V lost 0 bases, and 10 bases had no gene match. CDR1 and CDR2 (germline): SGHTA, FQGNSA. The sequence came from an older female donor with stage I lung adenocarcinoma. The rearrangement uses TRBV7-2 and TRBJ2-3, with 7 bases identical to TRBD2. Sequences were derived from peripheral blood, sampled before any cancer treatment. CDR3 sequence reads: CASSLASSGTNPDTQYF. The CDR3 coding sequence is TGTGCCAGCAGCTTAGCGTCCAGCGGGACCAACCCAGATACGCAGTATTTT.